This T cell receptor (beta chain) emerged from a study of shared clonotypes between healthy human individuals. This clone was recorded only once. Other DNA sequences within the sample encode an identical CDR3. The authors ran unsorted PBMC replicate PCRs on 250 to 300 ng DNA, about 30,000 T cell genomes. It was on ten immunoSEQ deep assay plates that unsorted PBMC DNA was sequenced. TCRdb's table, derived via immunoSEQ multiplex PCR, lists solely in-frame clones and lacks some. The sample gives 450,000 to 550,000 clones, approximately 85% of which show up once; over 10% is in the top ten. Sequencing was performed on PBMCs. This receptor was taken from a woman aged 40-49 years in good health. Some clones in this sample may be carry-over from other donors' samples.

DNA for the CDR3: TGTGCCAGCAGCTTATCGGGCACATCGGGCCAAGAGACCCAGTACTTC. Translated: CASSLSGTSGQETQYF. J is TRBJ2-5 and V is TRBV7-3; D not resolved. Trimming left V 2 bases short and J 1 base short, with 14 bases between. The CDR3 has 16 residues. In germline, CDR1 is SGHTA, CDR2 FQGTGA.